This is a list of T cell receptor beta chains from one sample in a study of T cell repertoires in cytomegalovirus infection. In TCRdb, the reads were re-called with MiXCR into one record per CDR3 protein. The repertoire holds more than 250,000 distinct CDR3 sequences, with roughly an eighth as singletons. Sample: PBMCs. These receptors all stem from a human donor in good health (CMV status not recorded). Some clones in this sample may be carry-over from other donors' samples. The CDR3 runs from the conserved cysteine through the conserved F or W. The order of the fields is CDR3 protein, CDR3 DNA, D gene, clone size, J gene, V gene. D genes are given only for firm matches. Not all rows give a size; the values are once, few, many and, for expanded clones, a class.

CDR3aa: CASTGGITEAFF
CDR3nt: TGTGCCAGCACGGGGGGGATCACTGAAGCTTTCTTT
d_gene: .
abundance: many
j_gene: TRBJ1-1
v_gene: TRBV6-1

CDR3aa: CATSSRGPDGYTF
CDR3nt: TGTGCCACCAGCAGTAGGGGGCCCGATGGCTACACCTTC
d_gene: TRBD1
abundance: .
j_gene: TRBJ1-2
v_gene: TRBV15

CDR3aa: CASSSRFTGELFF
CDR3nt: TGTGCCAGCAGCTCCCGTTTCACCGGGGAGCTGTTTTTT
d_gene: .
abundance: .
j_gene: TRBJ2-2
v_gene: TRBV5-6

CDR3aa: CASSLLVLAANEQFF
CDR3nt: TGTGCCAGCAGCTTGCTGGTATTAGCGGCCAATGAGCAGTTCTTC
d_gene: .
abundance: .
j_gene: TRBJ2-1
v_gene: TRBV5-4

CDR3aa: CSASKGQGDTGELFF
CDR3nt: TGCAGTGCTAGCAAAGGACAGGGAGACACCGGGGAGCTGTTTTTT
d_gene: TRBD1
abundance: few
j_gene: TRBJ2-2
v_gene: TRBV20-1

CDR3aa: CASRDAGTGGHEQYF
CDR3nt: TGTGCCAGCAGGGACGCCGGGACAGGGGGCCACGAGCAGTACTTC
d_gene: TRBD1
abundance: few
j_gene: TRBJ2-7
v_gene: TRBV6-2/TRBV6-3

CDR3aa: CASSRGQGTDTQYF
CDR3nt: TGTGCCAGCAGCCGGGGACAGGGCACAGATACGCAGTATTTT
d_gene: TRBD1
abundance: .
j_gene: TRBJ2-3
v_gene: TRBV11-1

CDR3aa: CATGQGEIQETQYF
CDR3nt: TGTGCCACCGGACAGGGGGAGATCCAAGAGACCCAGTACTTC
d_gene: TRBD1
abundance: .
j_gene: TRBJ2-5
v_gene: TRBV10-3

CDR3aa: CASTESGSPLHF
CDR3nt: TGTGCCAGTACCGAATCGGGGTCACCCCTCCACTTT
d_gene: .
abundance: once
j_gene: TRBJ1-6
v_gene: TRBV6-5

CDR3aa: CASSIYSGYSSYEQYF
CDR3nt: TGTGCCAGCAGCATCTATAGCGGATACAGCTCCTACGAGCAGTACTTC
d_gene: .
abundance: few
j_gene: TRBJ2-7
v_gene: TRBV5-5

CDR3aa: CASSTEVPLLGQYF
CDR3nt: TGTGCCAGTTCTACGGAGGTCCCCTTATTGGGGCAGTACTTC
d_gene: .
abundance: many
j_gene: TRBJ2-7
v_gene: TRBV28

CDR3aa: CASSLEFRQGEQFF
CDR3nt: TGTGCCAGCAGCTTAGAATTTCGTCAGGGTGAGCAGTTCTTC
d_gene: .
abundance: many
j_gene: TRBJ2-1
v_gene: TRBV7-2

CDR3aa: CASSFWGTDTQYF
CDR3nt: TGTGCCAGCAGCTTCTGGGGGACAGATACGCAGTATTTT
d_gene: .
abundance: .
j_gene: TRBJ2-3
v_gene: TRBV7-3

CDR3aa: CASSQRRGGLQETQYF
CDR3nt: TGTGCCAGCAGCCAGCGGCGGGGGGGACTCCAAGAGACCCAGTACTTC
d_gene: TRBD2
abundance: .
j_gene: TRBJ2-5
v_gene: TRBV3-1

CDR3aa: CASSLDPRGTGLNEKLFF
CDR3nt: TGTGCCAGCAGCCTAGACCCCAGGGGGACCGGGCTTAATGAAAAACTGTTTTTT
d_gene: TRBD1
abundance: many
j_gene: TRBJ1-4
v_gene: TRBV14

CDR3aa: CASSRGPPEAFF
CDR3nt: TGTGCCAGCAGTAGGGGGCCTCCTGAAGCTTTCTTT
d_gene: TRBD1
abundance: .
j_gene: TRBJ1-1
v_gene: TRBV28

CDR3aa: CASSRLGLANYEQYF
CDR3nt: TGTGCCAGCAGCCGACTGGGACTAGCGAACTACGAGCAGTACTTC
d_gene: TRBD2
abundance: .
j_gene: TRBJ2-7
v_gene: TRBV7-9

CDR3aa: CATSSPGQGPNQPQHF
CDR3nt: TGTGCCACCAGCTCGCCCGGACAGGGACCGAATCAGCCCCAGCATTTT
d_gene: TRBD1
abundance: many
j_gene: TRBJ1-5
v_gene: TRBV15

CDR3aa: CASSYGTAEAFF
CDR3nt: TGTGCCAGCAGTTACGGCACAGCTGAAGCTTTCTTT
d_gene: .
abundance: many
j_gene: TRBJ1-1
v_gene: TRBV6-2/TRBV6-3

CDR3aa: CASRRLADTYNEQFF
CDR3nt: TGTGCCAGCAGACGACTAGCGGACACCTACAATGAGCAGTTCTTC
d_gene: TRBD2
abundance: many
j_gene: TRBJ2-1
v_gene: TRBV7-9

CDR3aa: CASSVRRTNEKLFF
CDR3nt: TGTGCCAGCAGTGTAAGGAGAACTAATGAAAAACTGTTTTTT
d_gene: .
abundance: few
j_gene: TRBJ1-4
v_gene: TRBV2

CDR3aa: CSVVPGYTF
CDR3nt: TGCAGCGTTGTCCCTGGCTACACCTTC
d_gene: .
abundance: few
j_gene: TRBJ1-2
v_gene: TRBV29-1

CDR3aa: CASMGITNTGELFF
CDR3nt: TGTGCCAGCATGGGGATAACAAACACCGGGGAGCTGTTTTTT
d_gene: .
abundance: .
j_gene: TRBJ2-2
v_gene: TRBV28

CDR3aa: CASSWGTALPYNEQFF
CDR3nt: TGCGCCAGCAGCTGGGGGACAGCCCTGCCCTACAATGAGCAGTTCTTC
d_gene: TRBD1
abundance: .
j_gene: TRBJ2-1
v_gene: TRBV5-1

CDR3aa: CSARENRVLNSPLHF
CDR3nt: TGCAGTGCTAGAGAGAACAGGGTTTTGAACTCACCCCTCCACTTT
d_gene: .
abundance: many
j_gene: TRBJ1-6
v_gene: TRBV20-1

CDR3aa: CASSLTRGRTEAFF
CDR3nt: TGTGCCAGCAGCTTAACCAGGGGCCGGACTGAAGCTTTCTTT
d_gene: .
abundance: many
j_gene: TRBJ1-1
v_gene: TRBV7-8

CDR3aa: CSARDLAGAEAFF
CDR3nt: TGCAGTGCTAGAGATTTAGCCGGTGCTGAAGCTTTCTTT
d_gene: .
abundance: .
j_gene: TRBJ1-1
v_gene: TRBV20-1

CDR3aa: CASSRNQGSNQPQHF
CDR3nt: TGTGCCAGCAGCAGAAATCAGGGTAGCAATCAGCCCCAGCATTTT
d_gene: .
abundance: many
j_gene: TRBJ1-5
v_gene: TRBV7-2

CDR3aa: CASTPRHERGLRETQYF
CDR3nt: TGTGCCAGCACCCCGAGACATGAGAGGGGTCTACGAGAGACCCAGTACTTC
d_gene: .
abundance: few
j_gene: TRBJ2-5
v_gene: TRBV11-2

CDR3aa: CASSRGVGDHPEAFF
CDR3nt: TGTGCCAGCAGCCGGGGAGTTGGGGATCACCCTGAAGCTTTCTTT
d_gene: .
abundance: many
j_gene: TRBJ1-1
v_gene: TRBV7-9

CDR3aa: CASSWGSVNTEAFF
CDR3nt: TGCGCCAGCAGCTGGGGGAGTGTGAACACTGAAGCTTTCTTT
d_gene: .
abundance: few
j_gene: TRBJ1-1
v_gene: TRBV5-1

CDR3aa: CKSRPTGSNSPLHF
CDR3nt: TGCAAATCTCGTCCCACAGGGTCAAATTCACCCCTCCACTTT
d_gene: .
abundance: .
j_gene: TRBJ1-6
v_gene: TRBV20-1

CDR3aa: CASSRSYIYEQYF
CDR3nt: TGTGCCAGCAGCCGCTCATACATCTACGAGCAGTACTTC
d_gene: .
abundance: few
j_gene: TRBJ2-7
v_gene: TRBV6-2/TRBV6-3

CDR3aa: CASNPDRGGQPQHF
CDR3nt: TGTGCCAGTAACCCGGACAGGGGTGGTCAGCCCCAGCATTTT
d_gene: TRBD1
abundance: .
j_gene: TRBJ1-5
v_gene: TRBV19

CDR3aa: CSARDSAQPYGYTF
CDR3nt: TGCAGTGCTAGAGATTCAGCCCAGCCCTATGGCTACACCTTC
d_gene: .
abundance: few
j_gene: TRBJ1-2
v_gene: TRBV20-1

CDR3aa: CRGCPGGIVCTEAFF
CDR3nt: TGCAGGGGATGCCCGGGAGGAATTGTGTGCACTGAAGCTTTCTTT
d_gene: .
abundance: few
j_gene: TRBJ1-1
v_gene: TRBV20-1

CDR3aa: CASSQPGSGPTNEKLFF
CDR3nt: TGTGCCAGCAGCCAACCGGGGTCCGGCCCAACTAATGAAAAACTGTTTTTT
d_gene: .
abundance: many
j_gene: TRBJ1-4
v_gene: TRBV27

CDR3aa: CASSFAHKGQNYGYTF
CDR3nt: TGTGCCAGCAGCTTCGCCCACAAAGGACAGAACTATGGCTACACCTTC
d_gene: .
abundance: many
j_gene: TRBJ1-2
v_gene: TRBV7-9

CDR3aa: CSATRGSGYEQYF
CDR3nt: TGCAGTGCTACACGGGGGAGCGGGTACGAGCAGTACTTC
d_gene: .
abundance: .
j_gene: TRBJ2-7
v_gene: TRBV20-1